This T cell receptor (beta chain) was sequenced during a study of blood T cell repertoires in COVID-19. For the study at large: Samples taken during acute and convalescent COVID-19 were collected in the United States, Italy and Spain. Nucleic acid was either cDNA or gDNA, and it came from T cells, B-cell-depleted T cells, or PBMCs.

The germline V and J ends were trimmed by 4 bases and 11 bases, with 10 bases remaining between them. The germline gives CDR1 LGHDT, CDR2 YNNKEL (reference sequence). This CDR3 comprises 11 residues. In the study's own analysis: Amplification of reference gene primers was used by the study to estimate nucleated cell counts. TCRdb's copy holds only in-frame clones and misses some; the assay was immunoSEQ multiplex PCR. V, J and clone size reflect that table, while D and trimming were determined from the DNA. The sample holds about 78,000 clones; about 89% are singletons and the top ten take around 4.5%.

The receptor was derived from a man aged 50 to 59 with active or convalescent COVID-19. Sample: peripheral blood. V gene TRBV3-1 (or the pseudogene TRBV3-2) combines with J gene TRBJ2-3; D is possibly TRBD2 (6 bases). CDR3 protein: CASSLWGLQYF. The CDR3 nucleotides read TGTGCCAGCAGCCTGTGGGGACTGCAGTATTTT.